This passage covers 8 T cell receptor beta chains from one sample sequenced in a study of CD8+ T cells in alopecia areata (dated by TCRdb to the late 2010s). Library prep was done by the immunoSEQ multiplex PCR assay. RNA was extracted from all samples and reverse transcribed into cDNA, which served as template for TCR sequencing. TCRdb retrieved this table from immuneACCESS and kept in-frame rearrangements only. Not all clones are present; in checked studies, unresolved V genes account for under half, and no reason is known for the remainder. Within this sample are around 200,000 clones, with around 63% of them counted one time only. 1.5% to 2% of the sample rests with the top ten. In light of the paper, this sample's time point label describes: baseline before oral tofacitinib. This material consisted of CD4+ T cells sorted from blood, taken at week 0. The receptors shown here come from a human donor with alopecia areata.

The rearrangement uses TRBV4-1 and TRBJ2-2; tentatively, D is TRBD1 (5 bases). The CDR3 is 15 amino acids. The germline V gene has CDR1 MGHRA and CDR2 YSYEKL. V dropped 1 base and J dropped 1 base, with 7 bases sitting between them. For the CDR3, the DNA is TGCGCCAGCAGCCAAGCTGACAGGAACACCGGGGAGCTGTTTTTT. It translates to CASSQADRNTGELFF.

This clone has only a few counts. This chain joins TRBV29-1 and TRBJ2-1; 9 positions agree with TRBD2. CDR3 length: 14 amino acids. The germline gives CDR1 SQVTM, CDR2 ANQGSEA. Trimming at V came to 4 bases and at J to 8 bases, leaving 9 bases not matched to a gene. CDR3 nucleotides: TGCAGCGTTGTAGTGCGGGGGGGCGACTATGAGCAGTTCTTC. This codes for CSVVVRGGDYEQFF.

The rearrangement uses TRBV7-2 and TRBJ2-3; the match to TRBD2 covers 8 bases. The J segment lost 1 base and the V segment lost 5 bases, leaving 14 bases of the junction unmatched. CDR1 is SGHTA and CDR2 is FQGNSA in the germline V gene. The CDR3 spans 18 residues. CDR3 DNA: TGTGCCAGCAGCCCGAGCCTGATGGGACTAGGAGGCACAGATACGCAGTATTTT. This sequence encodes CASSPSLMGLGGTDTQYF.

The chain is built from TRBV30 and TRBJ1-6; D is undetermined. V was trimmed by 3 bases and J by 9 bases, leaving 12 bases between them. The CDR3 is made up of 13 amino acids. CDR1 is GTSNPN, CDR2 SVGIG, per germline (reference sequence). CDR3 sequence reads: CAWREQSVSPLHF. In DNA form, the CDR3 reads TGTGCCTGGAGGGAGCAATCTGTTTCACCCCTCCACTTT.

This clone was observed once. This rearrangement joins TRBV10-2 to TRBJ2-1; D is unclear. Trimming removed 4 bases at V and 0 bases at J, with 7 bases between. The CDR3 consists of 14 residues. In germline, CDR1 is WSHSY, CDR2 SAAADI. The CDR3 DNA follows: TGCGCCAGCAGTGGAAGGACCTCCTACAATGAGCAGTTCTTC. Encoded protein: CASSGRTSYNEQFF.

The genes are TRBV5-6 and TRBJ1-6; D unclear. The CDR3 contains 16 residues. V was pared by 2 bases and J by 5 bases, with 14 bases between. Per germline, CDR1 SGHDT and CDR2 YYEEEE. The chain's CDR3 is CASSLKFGRDNSPLHF. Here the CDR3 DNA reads TGTGCCAGCAGCTTAAAATTCGGACGGGATAATTCACCCCTCCACTTT.

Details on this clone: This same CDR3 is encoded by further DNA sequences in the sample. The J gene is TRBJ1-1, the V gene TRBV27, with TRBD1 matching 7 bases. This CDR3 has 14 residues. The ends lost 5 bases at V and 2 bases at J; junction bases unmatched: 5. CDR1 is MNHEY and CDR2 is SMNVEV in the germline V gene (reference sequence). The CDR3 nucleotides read TGTGCCAGCAGTCTTGGACAGGCCAACACTGAAGCTTTCTTT. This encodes CASSLGQANTEAFF.

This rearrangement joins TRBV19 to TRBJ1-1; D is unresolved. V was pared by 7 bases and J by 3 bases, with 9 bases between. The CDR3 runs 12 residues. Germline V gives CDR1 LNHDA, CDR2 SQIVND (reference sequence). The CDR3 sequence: CASIGEYTEAFF. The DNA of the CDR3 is TGTGCCAGTATAGGCGAGTACACTGAAGCTTTCTTT.